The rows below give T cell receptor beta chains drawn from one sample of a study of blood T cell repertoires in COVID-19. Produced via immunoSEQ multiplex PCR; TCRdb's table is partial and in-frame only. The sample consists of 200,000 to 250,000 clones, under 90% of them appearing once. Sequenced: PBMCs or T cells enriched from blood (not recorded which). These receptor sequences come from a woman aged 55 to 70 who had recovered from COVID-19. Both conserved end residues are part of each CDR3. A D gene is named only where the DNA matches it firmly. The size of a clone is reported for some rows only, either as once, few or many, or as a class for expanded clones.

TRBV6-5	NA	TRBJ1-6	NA	TGTGCCAGCAGTTACGGGCAGGCCCTCGGGGATTCACCCCTCCACTTT	CASSYGQALGDSPLHF
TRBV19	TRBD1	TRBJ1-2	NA	TGTGCCAGTAGTGTAGGGACAGACTATGGCTACACCTTC	CASSVGTDYGYTF
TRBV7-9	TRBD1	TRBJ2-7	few	TGTGCCAGCAGCTTGGGACAGGGCATCCCCTACGAGCAGTACTTC	CASSLGQGIPYEQYF
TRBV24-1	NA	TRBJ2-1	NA	TGTGCCACCAGTGACCTCCGTTTAGACAGGAGCTCCTACAATGAGCAGTTCTTC	CATSDLRLDRSSYNEQFF
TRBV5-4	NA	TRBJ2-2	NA	TGTGCCAGCAGCTCGAGAACGAACACCGGGGAGCTGTTTTTT	CASSSRTNTGELFF
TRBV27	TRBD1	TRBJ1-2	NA	TGTGCCAGCAGTTCACGCTACAGGGGGCAGACCTATGGCTACACCTTC	CASSSRYRGQTYGYTF
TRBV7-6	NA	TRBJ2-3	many	TGTGCCAGCAGCCCGACCACAGGGACCGGAGATACGCAGTATTTT	CASSPTTGTGDTQYF
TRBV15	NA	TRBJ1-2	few	TGTGCCACCAGCAGAGTGGGAGAGGGTAAGGGCGCCCTCTATGGCTACACCTTC	CATSRVGEGKGALYGYTF
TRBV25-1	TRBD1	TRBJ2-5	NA	TGTGCCAGCAGTGAACGGCAGGGGGCTCGACAAGAGACCCAGTACTTC	CASSERQGARQETQYF
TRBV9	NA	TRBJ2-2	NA	TGTGCCAGCAGCGTAGCCCATCAAAACACCGGGGAGCTGTTTTTT	CASSVAHQNTGELFF
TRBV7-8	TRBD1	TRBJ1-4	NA	TGTGCCAGCAGCTTTCTAGGGGGCGCGACTAATGAAAAACTGTTTTTT	CASSFLGGATNEKLFF
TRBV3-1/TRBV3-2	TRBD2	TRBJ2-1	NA	TGTGCCAGCAGCCAAGGACTAGCGGGAGATGAGCAGTTCTTC	CASSQGLAGDEQFF
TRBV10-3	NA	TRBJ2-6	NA	TGTGCCATCAGTGAGTCTGAGGGGAAGGGACTCTCTGGGGCCAACGTCCTGACTTTC	CAISESEGKGLSGANVLTF
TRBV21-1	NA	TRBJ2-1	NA	TGTGCCAGCAGCCCGACTAGCGGGGGGCACAATGAGCAGTTCTTC	CASSPTSGGHNEQFF
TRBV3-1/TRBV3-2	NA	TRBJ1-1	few	TGTGCCAGCAGCCCGAAGTTCCAGGGCGCTGAAGCTTTCTTT	CASSPKFQGAEAFF
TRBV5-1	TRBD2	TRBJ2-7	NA	TGCGCCAGCAGCTTGGAGCGGGGTAGGCGGGATGAGCAGTACTTC	CASSLERGRRDEQYF
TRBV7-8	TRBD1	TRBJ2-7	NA	TGTGCCAGCAGCCGGGACAGGGCCTACGAGCAGTACTTC	CASSRDRAYEQYF
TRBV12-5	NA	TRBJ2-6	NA	TGTGCTAGTGGTTCAACTGGGGCCAACGTCCTGACTTTC	CASGSTGANVLTF
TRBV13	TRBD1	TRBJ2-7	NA	TGTGCCAGCAGCTTGGACAGGTACGAGCAGTACTTC	CASSLDRYEQYF
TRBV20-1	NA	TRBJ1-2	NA	TGCAGTGCTAGTCGGTCCGGACAAGATAACTATGGCTACACCTTC	CSASRSGQDNYGYTF
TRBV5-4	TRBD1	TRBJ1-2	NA	TGTGCCAGCAGCCGGGACAGGACCTATGGCTACACCTTC	CASSRDRTYGYTF
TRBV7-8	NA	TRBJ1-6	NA	TGTGCCAGCAGCTTAGGGGGGGGCGACTCACCCCTCCACTTT	CASSLGGGDSPLHF
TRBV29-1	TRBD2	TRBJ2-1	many	TGCAGCGGCACTAGCGGGAGCGATGAGCAGTTCTTC	CSGTSGSDEQFF
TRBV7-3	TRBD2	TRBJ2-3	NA	TGTGCCAGCAGCAACGGGGGGATTAGAGATACGCAGTATTTT	CASSNGGIRDTQYF
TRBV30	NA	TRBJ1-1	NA	TGTGCCTGGAGTCTTAGAGACACTGAAGCTTTCTTT	CAWSLRDTEAFF
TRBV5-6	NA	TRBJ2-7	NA	TGTGCCAGCAGCTTGACACAGGGAATCTACGAGCAGTACTTC	CASSLTQGIYEQYF
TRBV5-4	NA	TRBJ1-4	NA	TGTGCCAGCAGTCTAGGGGGAACAACTAATGAAAAACTGTTTTTT	CASSLGGTTNEKLFF
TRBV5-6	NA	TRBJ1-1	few	TGTGCCAGCAGCCTATTACGGGAAGCTTTCTTT	CASSLLREAFF
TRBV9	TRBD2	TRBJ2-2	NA	TGTGCCAGCAGCGTAGGCGGGAGTGCCGGGGAGCTGTTTTTT	CASSVGGSAGELFF
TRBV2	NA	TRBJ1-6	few	TGTGCCAGCACCCTTAGGGGCTCTAATTCACCCCTCCACTTT	CASTLRGSNSPLHF
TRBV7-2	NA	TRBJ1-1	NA	TGTGCCAGCAGCGTTTCGTCACGGGGGACTGAAGCTTTCTTT	CASSVSSRGTEAFF
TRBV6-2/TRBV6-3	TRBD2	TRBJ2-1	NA	TGTGCCAGCAGCGATGTCCCGGGACTAGCGGGGGGGCCTGTTTCGAATGAGCAGTTCTTC	CASSDVPGLAGGPVSNEQFF
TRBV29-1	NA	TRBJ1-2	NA	TGCAGCGTTGAAGAAGGGGGATTCGGCTACACCTTC	CSVEEGGFGYTF
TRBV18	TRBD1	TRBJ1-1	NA	TGTGCCAGCTCAACCTCAGGGAAGGGGGCGGTCACTGAAGCTTTCTTT	CASSTSGKGAVTEAFF
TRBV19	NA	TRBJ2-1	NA	TGTGCCAGTAAGCAGCGCCCCTACAATGAGCAGTTCTTC	CASKQRPYNEQFF
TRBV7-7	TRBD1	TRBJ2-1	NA	TGTGCCAGCAGCCCATCGGACAGGGAGTACAATGAGCAGTTCTTC	CASSPSDREYNEQFF
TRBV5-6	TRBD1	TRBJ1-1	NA	TGTGCCAGCAGTTCGACAGGGATGAACACTGAAGCTTTCTTT	CASSSTGMNTEAFF
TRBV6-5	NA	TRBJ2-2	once	TGTGCCAGCAGTTACTCGAGGGGGTTTGGGGAGCTGTTTTTT	CASSYSRGFGELFF
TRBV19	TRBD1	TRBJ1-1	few	TGTGCCAGTAGTCCCGACTCCGGGACAGTTATAACTGAAGCTTTCTTT	CASSPDSGTVITEAFF
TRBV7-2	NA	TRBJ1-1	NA	TGTGCCAGCAGCTTAGACCAGGGAACGAACACTGAAGCTTTCTTT	CASSLDQGTNTEAFF
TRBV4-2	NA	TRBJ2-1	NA	TGTGCCAGCAGCCAAGGGCGGGGCCCTTACAATGAGCAGTTCTTC	CASSQGRGPYNEQFF
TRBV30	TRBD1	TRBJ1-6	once	TGTGCCTGGTACGTACAGGGGATGAATTCACCCCTCCACTTT	CAWYVQGMNSPLHF
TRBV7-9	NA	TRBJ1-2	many	TGTGCCAGCAGCTTAGTACCTGGGGGCGAATCTGCGGTCTTCCACACCTTC	CASSLVPGGESAVFHTF
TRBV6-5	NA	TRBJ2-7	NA	TGTGCCAGCAGAGCCGACACCCTTCGCATCTACGAGCAGTACTTC	CASRADTLRIYEQYF
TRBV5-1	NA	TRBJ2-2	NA	TGCGCCAGCAGCTTTTACATGGCTAACACCGGGGAGCTGTTTTTT	CASSFYMANTGELFF
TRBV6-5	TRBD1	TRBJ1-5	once	TGTGCCAGCAGCCTCAGGGGGCTGGGTCAGCCCCAGCATTTT	CASSLRGLGQPQHF
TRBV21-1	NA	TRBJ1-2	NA	TGTGCCAGCATAAAAGAGGGGGACCTCCGGAGTCGAAGAGGATGCGACACCTTC	CASIKEGDLRSRRGCDTF
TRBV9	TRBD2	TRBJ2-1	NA	TGTGCCAGCAGCCCCAGCGGGAGCTCCTACAATGAGCAGTTCTTC	CASSPSGSSYNEQFF
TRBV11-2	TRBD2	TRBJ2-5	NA	TGTGCCAGCAGCTCCGGGACTAGCGGGGGGGCCCGAGAGACCCAGTACTTC	CASSSGTSGGARETQYF